This note documents a single TCR beta chain sequence. This sample is part of a study of cytomegalovirus exposure and HLA in healthy donors. The PCR ran on 60 Vbeta and 13 Jbeta primers. Clones were read by immunoSEQ multiplex PCR, and TCRdb kept only the in-frame ones, dropping some. The sample spans about 88,000 clones; the ten largest clones claim about 5.9%. Trimming stripped 6 bases from V and 9 bases from J, with 12 bases between. Per the germline V gene, CDR1 is MNHEY and CDR2 is SVGAGI. CDR3 length: 12 residues. The chain couples TRBV6-5 to TRBJ2-1; D uncertain. The sequencing input was PBMCs. This sequence was found in a girl aged 5 to 17 in good health and CMV-seropositive. The CDR3 DNA follows: TGTGCCAGCAGACAAGGAGAGAGTGAGCAGTTCTTC. This translates into CASRQGESEQFF.